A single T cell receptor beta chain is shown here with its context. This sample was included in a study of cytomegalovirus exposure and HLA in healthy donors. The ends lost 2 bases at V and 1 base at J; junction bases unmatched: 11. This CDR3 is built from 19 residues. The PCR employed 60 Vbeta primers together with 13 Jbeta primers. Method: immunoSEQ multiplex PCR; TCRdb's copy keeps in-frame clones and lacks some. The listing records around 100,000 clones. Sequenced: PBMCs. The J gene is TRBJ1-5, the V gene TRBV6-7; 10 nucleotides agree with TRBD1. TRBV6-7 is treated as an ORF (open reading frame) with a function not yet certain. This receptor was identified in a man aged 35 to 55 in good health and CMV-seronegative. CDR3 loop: CASSYPHWDRGLSNQPQHF. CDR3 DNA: TGTGCCAGCAGTTACCCCCACTGGGACAGGGGCCTCAGCAATCAGCCCCAGCATTTT.